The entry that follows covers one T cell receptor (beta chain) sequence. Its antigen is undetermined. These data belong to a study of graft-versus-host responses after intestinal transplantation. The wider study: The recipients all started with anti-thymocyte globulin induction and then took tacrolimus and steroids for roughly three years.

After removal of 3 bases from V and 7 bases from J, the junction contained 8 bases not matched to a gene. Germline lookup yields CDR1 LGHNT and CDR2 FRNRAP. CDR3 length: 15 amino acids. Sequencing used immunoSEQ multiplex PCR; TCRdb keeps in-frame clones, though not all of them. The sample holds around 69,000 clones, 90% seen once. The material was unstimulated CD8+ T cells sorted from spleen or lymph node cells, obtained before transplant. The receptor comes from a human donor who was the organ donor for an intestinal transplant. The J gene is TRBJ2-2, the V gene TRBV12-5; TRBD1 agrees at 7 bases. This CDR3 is CASGLERQGSGELFF. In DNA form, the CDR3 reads TGTGCTAGTGGTTTAGAAAGACAGGGCAGCGGGGAGCTGTTTTTT.